This is a list of T cell receptor beta chains from one sample in a study of OX40 agonist ivuxolimab in advanced cancers. Only in-frame clones appear in the TCRdb table, and some are missing; sequencing was by immunoSEQ multiplex PCR. The sample consists of 25,000 to 30,000 clones, around 86% of them appearing once. The sequences come from CD4+ or CD8+ T cells sorted from blood, collected in a trial of the OX40 agonist ivuxolimab. These receptors came from an adult with an advanced solid tumor such as melanoma, head and neck, liver or kidney cancer. Both conserved end residues are part of each CDR3. A D gene is named only where the DNA matches it firmly. The listing skips clone size in some rows; elsewhere it reads once, few, many or a size class.

cdr3_aa | cdr3_nt | v_call | d_call | j_call | clone_size
CASSTRDSDTGELFF | TGTGCCAGCAGCACCCGGGACTCCGACACCGGGGAGCTGTTTTTT | TRBV7-6 | . | TRBJ2-2 | .
CASSLSGGVGDTQYF | TGTGCCAGCAGTTTATCCGGCGGGGTGGGGGATACGCAGTATTTT | TRBV27 | . | TRBJ2-3 | .
CAISDRGQGDNYGYTF | TGTGCCATCAGTGACCGCGGACAGGGTGACAACTATGGCTACACCTTC | TRBV10-3 | TRBD1 | TRBJ1-2 | .
CASSYSSKSQADTQYF | TGTGCCAGCAGTTACTCGTCCAAAAGCCAGGCAGATACGCAGTATTTT | TRBV6-6 | . | TRBJ2-3 | .
CAWSGGTSYEQYF | TGTGCCTGGAGTGGGGGGACTTCCTACGAGCAGTACTTC | TRBV30 | . | TRBJ2-7 | .
CASSRRLRDEPSSYNSPLHF | TGCGCCAGCAGCCGTCGACTTCGGGACGAGCCAAGCTCCTATAATTCACCCCTCCACTTT | TRBV4-3 | . | TRBJ1-6 | .
CASSGGTGNNQPQHF | TGTGCCAGCAGTGGAGGGACAGGGAACAATCAGCCCCAGCATTTT | TRBV25-1 | TRBD1 | TRBJ1-5 | .
CASSFGTTDTQYF | TGTGCCAGCAGTTTTGGGACCACAGATACGCAGTATTTT | TRBV6-5 | . | TRBJ2-3 | .
CASSWDRASNQPQHF | TGTGCCAGCAGTTGGGACAGGGCCTCCAATCAGCCCCAGCATTTT | TRBV2 | TRBD1 | TRBJ1-5 | .
CASSSSSGRAEGYTF | TGTGCCAGCAGCTCGTCGAGCGGCAGGGCGGAAGGCTACACCTTC | TRBV7-6 | . | TRBJ1-2 | once
CASSYFLSQDTQYF | TGTGCCAGCAGTTACTTTCTCTCACAGGATACGCAGTATTTT | TRBV6-5 | . | TRBJ2-3 | .
CASSAGQGGNTEAFF | TGTGCCAGCAGTGCCGGACAGGGTGGGAACACTGAAGCTTTCTTT | TRBV27 | TRBD1 | TRBJ1-1 | .
CASSREGFNTGNTIYF | TGCGCCAGCAGCCGGGAAGGGTTTAACACGGGAAACACCATATATTTT | TRBV4-1 | . | TRBJ1-3 | .
CASSFSSGLSPLHF | TGTGCCAGCAGCTTTTCCAGTGGGCTTTCACCCCTCCACTTT | TRBV7-9 | . | TRBJ1-6 | once
CASSPREEGVNSPLHF | TGCGCCAGCAGCCCCAGGGAGGAGGGGGTTAATTCACCCCTCCACTTT | TRBV4-1 | . | TRBJ1-6 | .
CASSLEGQGAPNYGYTF | TGTGCCAGCAGCTTAGAAGGACAGGGAGCTCCTAACTATGGCTACACCTTC | TRBV7-6 | TRBD1 | TRBJ1-2 | .
CASSSLLAISYNEQFF | TGTGCCAGCAGTTCCCTTCTAGCGATCTCCTACAATGAGCAGTTCTTC | TRBV27 | . | TRBJ2-1 | .
CASSSSGGGEQYF | TGTGCCAGCAGCTCGAGCGGGGGAGGCGAGCAGTACTTC | TRBV5-4 | TRBD2 | TRBJ2-7 | .